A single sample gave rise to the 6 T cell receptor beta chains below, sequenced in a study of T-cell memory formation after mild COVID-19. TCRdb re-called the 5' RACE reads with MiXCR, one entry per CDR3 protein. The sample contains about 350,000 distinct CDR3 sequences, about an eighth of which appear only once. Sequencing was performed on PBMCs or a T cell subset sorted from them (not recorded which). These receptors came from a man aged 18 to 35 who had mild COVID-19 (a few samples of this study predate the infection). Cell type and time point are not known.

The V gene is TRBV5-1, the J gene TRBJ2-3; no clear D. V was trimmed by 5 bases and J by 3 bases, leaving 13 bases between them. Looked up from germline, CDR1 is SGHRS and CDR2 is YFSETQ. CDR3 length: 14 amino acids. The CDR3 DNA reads TGCGCCAGCAGTCCGGTTCAGGATACAGATACGCAGTATTTT. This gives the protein CASSPVQDTDTQYF. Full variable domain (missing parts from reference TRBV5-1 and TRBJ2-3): KAGVTQTPRYLIKTRGQQVTLSCSPISGHRSVSWYQQTPGQGLQFLFEYFSETQRNKGNFPGRFSGRQFSNSRSEMNVSTLELGDSALYLCASSPVQDTDTQYFGPGTRLTVL.

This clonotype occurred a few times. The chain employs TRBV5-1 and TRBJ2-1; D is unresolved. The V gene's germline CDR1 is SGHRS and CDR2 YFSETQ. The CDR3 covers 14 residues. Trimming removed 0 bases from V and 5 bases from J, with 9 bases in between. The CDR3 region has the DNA TGCGCCAGCAGCTTGGGGATGGGCAACAATGAGCAGTTCTTC. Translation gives CASSLGMGNNEQFF. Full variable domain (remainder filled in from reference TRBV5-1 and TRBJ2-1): KAGVTQTPRYLIKTRGQQVTLSCSPISGHRSVSWYQQTPGQGLQFLFEYFSETQRNKGNFPGRFSGRQFSNSRSEMNVSTLELGDSALYLCASSLGMGNNEQFFGPGTRLTVL.

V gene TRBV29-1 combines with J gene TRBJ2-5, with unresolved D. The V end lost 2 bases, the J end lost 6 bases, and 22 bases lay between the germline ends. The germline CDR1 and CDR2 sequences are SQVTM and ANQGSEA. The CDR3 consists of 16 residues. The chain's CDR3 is CSVEYQVTLYPKTQYF. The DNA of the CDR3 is TGCAGCGTTGAATATCAGGTTACCCTGTACCCAAAGACCCAGTACTTC.

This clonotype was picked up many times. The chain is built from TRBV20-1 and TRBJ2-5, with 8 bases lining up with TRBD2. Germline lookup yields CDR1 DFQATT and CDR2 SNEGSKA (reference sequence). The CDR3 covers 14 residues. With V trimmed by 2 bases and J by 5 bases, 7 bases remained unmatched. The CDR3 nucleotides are TGCAGTGCTAGACCCTATACGGGGGGGGAGACCCAGTACTTC. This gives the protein CSARPYTGGETQYF.

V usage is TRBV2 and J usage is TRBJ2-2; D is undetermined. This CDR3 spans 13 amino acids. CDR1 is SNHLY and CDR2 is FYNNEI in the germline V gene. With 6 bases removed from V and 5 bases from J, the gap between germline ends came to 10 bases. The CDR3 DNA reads TGTGCCAGCAGGTCGGACCTTACCGGGGAGCTGTTTTTT. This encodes CASRSDLTGELFF. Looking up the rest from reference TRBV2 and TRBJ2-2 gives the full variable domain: EPEVTQTPSHQVTQMGQEVILRCVPISNHLYFYWYRQILGQKVEFLVSFYNNEISEKSEIFDDQFSVERPDGSNFTLKIRSTKLEDSAMYFCASRSDLTGELFFGEGSRLTVL.

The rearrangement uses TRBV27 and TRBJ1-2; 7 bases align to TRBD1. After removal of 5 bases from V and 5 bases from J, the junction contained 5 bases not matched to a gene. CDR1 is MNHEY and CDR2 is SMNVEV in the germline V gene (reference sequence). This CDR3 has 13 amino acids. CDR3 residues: CASSGRDRYGYTF. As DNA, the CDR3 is TGTGCCAGCAGTGGCCGGGACAGATATGGCTACACCTTC.